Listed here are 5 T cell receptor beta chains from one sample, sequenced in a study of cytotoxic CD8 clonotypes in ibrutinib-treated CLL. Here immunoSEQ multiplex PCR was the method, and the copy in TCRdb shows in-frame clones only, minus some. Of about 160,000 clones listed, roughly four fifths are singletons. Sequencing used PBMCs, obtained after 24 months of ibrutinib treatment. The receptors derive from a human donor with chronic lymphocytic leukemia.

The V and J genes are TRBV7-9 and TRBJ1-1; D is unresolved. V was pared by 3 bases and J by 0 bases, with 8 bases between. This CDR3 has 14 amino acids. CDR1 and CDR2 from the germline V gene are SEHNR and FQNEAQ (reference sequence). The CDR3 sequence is CASSFPYMNTEAFF. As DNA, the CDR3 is TGTGCCAGCAGCTTCCCGTACATGAACACTGAAGCTTTCTTT. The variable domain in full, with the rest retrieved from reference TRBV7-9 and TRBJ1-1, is DTGVSQNPRHKITKRGQNVTFRCDPISEHNRLYWYRQTLGQGPEFLTYFQNEAQLEKSRLLSDRFSAERPKGSFSTLEIQRTEQGDSAMYLCASSFPYMNTEAFFGQGTRLTVV.

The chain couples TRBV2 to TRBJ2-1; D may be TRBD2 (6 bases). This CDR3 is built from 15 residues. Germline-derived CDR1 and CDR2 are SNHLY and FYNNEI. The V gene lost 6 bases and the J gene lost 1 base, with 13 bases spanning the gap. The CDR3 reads CASSLGTPSYNEQFF. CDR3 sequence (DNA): TGTGCCAGCAGCCTCGGGACTCCTTCCTACAATGAGCAGTTCTTC.

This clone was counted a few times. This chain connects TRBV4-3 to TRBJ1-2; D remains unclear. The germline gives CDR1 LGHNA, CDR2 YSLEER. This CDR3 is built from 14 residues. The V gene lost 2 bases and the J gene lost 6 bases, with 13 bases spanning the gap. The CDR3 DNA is TGCGCCAGCAGCCAAACCGGACCCCTCCATGGCTACACCTTC. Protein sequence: CASSQTGPLHGYTF.

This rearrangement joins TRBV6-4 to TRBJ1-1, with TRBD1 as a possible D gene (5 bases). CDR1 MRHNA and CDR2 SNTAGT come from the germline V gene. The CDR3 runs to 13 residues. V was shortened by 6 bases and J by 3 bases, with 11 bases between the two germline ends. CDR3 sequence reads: CASSLNRHTEAFF. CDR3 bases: TGTGCCAGCAGCCTCAACAGGCACACTGAAGCTTTCTTT.

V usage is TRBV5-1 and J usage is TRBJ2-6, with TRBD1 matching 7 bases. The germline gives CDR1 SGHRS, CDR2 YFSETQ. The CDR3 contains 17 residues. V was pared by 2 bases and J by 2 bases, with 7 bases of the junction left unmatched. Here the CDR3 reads CASSFHRGGPGANVLTF. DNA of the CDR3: TGCGCCAGCAGCTTTCACAGGGGCGGGCCTGGGGCCAACGTCCTGACTTTC.